The present entry profiles one T cell receptor beta chain with its context. This entry is derived from a study of T cells in Graves' hyperthyroidism and ophthalmopathy. There were TCR beta CDR3 regions amplified from RNA transcripts. The study used the HTBI primer set for a first-round RT-PCR of the TCR CDR3. Using its own MiXCR run on the multiplex PCR reads, TCRdb lists one record per CDR3 protein. The sample includes 370,000 or so distinct CDR3 sequences, around 25% of them seen just once. V was shortened by 6 bases and J by 1 base, with 9 bases between the two germline ends. This CDR3 has 14 residues. Germline CDR1 and CDR2: ENHRY and SYGVKD. Stable Graves' hyperthyroidism denoted no ophthalmopathy progression over 18 months.

This chain links TRBV10-3 with TRBJ2-2; the D is unclear. Sequenced sample: blood. This TCR came from a man between 45 and 60 years old with Graves' hyperthyroidism. CDR3 bases: TGTGCCATCAGCCTTCCGGGGAACACCGGGGAGCTGTTTTTT. Protein: CAISLPGNTGELFF.